A few counts support the clone carrying this TCR beta chain. Its cognate antigen is unknown. TCRdb reprocessed the RT-PCR reads with MiXCR, giving one entry per CDR3 protein. Counted here are about 190,000 distinct CDR3 sequences, about an eighth occurring once; the ten biggest clones make up about 26%. This record comes from a study of response to subunit inactivated influenza vaccine. Findings and caveats of the study: Few additional T cells are recruited per seasonal influenza vaccination, authors suggested.

This TCR came from a middle-aged man who received an inactivated influenza vaccine. The source material was CD8+ T cells sorted from PBMCs, sampled more than 4 days after vaccination.

The CDR3 DNA sequence: TGTGCCAGTAGTATAGGGAAACTAGCGGAGTACAATGAGCAGTTCTTC. Amino acids: CASSIGKLAEYNEQFF. The V gene is TRBV19, the J gene TRBJ2-1; 8 bases are a match to TRBD2. This CDR3 spans 16 amino acids. Germline V gene data show CDR1 as LNHDA and CDR2 as SQIVND (reference sequence). V was pared by 1 base and J by 4 bases, with 6 bases of the junction left unmatched.